This entry features one T cell receptor beta chain sequence. CDR1 MNHEY and CDR2 SVGAGI come from the germline V gene. The CDR3 has 15 residues. The V and J ends lost 6 bases and 1 base respectively, with 13 bases between them. The record originates from a study of blood T cell repertoires in COVID-19. As for the study in general: Samples representing acute and convalescent COVID-19 were sourced from the United States, Italy and Spain. Nucleic acid was either cDNA or gDNA, and it came from T cells, B-cell-depleted T cells, or PBMCs.

Symptom resolution, clearance, or two negative PCRs marked the recovered donors of Cohort 3. TCRdb's table, derived via immunoSEQ multiplex PCR, lists solely in-frame clones and lacks some. The sample lists over 250,000 clones; roughly nine tenths were seen once. The material sequenced was PBMCs or T cells enriched from blood (not recorded which). This chain joins TRBV6-5 and TRBJ1-5; D unclear. This TCR was recovered from a woman in her 50s who had recovered from COVID-19. CDR3 nucleotides: TGTGCCAGCAGACCCCGCGCATCGAGCAATCAGCCCCAGCATTTT. This sequence encodes CASRPRASSNQPQHF.